The subject of this entry is one T cell receptor (beta chain). Its antigen is still unknown. Drawing of blood for sampling happened at baseline, at cycle 4 day 1, and at cycle 7 day 1. The data stem from a study of OX40 agonist ivuxolimab in advanced cancers. Study-wide context: Ivuxolimab, an antibody that agonizes OX40 (CD134), was administered to the patients. The dose-escalation cohort was approximately 84% male, with a mean age of around 60 years, ranging about 23 to 79.

Study-level findings and limits: In general, CD8+ T cells held more expanded clones than CD4+ did, on average.

Germline CDR1 is PRHDT and CDR2 is FYEKMQ (reference sequence). V gave up 4 bases and J gave up 1 base; unmatched junction bases: 3. The CDR3 has 14 amino acids. Generated by immunoSEQ multiplex PCR, the TCRdb table keeps only in-frame clones and is missing some. This table has about 90,000 clones, more than 80% appearing once. This chain uses TRBV13 with TRBJ1-1; 7 nucleotides align to TRBD1. This clonotype was sampled from an adult with an advanced solid tumor such as melanoma, head and neck, liver or kidney cancer. The material was CD4+ or CD8+ T cells sorted from blood, obtained in a trial of the OX40 agonist ivuxolimab. CDR3 DNA: TGTGCCAGCAGCTCCTGGACAGGGAACACTGAAGCTTTCTTT. Protein: CASSSWTGNTEAFF.